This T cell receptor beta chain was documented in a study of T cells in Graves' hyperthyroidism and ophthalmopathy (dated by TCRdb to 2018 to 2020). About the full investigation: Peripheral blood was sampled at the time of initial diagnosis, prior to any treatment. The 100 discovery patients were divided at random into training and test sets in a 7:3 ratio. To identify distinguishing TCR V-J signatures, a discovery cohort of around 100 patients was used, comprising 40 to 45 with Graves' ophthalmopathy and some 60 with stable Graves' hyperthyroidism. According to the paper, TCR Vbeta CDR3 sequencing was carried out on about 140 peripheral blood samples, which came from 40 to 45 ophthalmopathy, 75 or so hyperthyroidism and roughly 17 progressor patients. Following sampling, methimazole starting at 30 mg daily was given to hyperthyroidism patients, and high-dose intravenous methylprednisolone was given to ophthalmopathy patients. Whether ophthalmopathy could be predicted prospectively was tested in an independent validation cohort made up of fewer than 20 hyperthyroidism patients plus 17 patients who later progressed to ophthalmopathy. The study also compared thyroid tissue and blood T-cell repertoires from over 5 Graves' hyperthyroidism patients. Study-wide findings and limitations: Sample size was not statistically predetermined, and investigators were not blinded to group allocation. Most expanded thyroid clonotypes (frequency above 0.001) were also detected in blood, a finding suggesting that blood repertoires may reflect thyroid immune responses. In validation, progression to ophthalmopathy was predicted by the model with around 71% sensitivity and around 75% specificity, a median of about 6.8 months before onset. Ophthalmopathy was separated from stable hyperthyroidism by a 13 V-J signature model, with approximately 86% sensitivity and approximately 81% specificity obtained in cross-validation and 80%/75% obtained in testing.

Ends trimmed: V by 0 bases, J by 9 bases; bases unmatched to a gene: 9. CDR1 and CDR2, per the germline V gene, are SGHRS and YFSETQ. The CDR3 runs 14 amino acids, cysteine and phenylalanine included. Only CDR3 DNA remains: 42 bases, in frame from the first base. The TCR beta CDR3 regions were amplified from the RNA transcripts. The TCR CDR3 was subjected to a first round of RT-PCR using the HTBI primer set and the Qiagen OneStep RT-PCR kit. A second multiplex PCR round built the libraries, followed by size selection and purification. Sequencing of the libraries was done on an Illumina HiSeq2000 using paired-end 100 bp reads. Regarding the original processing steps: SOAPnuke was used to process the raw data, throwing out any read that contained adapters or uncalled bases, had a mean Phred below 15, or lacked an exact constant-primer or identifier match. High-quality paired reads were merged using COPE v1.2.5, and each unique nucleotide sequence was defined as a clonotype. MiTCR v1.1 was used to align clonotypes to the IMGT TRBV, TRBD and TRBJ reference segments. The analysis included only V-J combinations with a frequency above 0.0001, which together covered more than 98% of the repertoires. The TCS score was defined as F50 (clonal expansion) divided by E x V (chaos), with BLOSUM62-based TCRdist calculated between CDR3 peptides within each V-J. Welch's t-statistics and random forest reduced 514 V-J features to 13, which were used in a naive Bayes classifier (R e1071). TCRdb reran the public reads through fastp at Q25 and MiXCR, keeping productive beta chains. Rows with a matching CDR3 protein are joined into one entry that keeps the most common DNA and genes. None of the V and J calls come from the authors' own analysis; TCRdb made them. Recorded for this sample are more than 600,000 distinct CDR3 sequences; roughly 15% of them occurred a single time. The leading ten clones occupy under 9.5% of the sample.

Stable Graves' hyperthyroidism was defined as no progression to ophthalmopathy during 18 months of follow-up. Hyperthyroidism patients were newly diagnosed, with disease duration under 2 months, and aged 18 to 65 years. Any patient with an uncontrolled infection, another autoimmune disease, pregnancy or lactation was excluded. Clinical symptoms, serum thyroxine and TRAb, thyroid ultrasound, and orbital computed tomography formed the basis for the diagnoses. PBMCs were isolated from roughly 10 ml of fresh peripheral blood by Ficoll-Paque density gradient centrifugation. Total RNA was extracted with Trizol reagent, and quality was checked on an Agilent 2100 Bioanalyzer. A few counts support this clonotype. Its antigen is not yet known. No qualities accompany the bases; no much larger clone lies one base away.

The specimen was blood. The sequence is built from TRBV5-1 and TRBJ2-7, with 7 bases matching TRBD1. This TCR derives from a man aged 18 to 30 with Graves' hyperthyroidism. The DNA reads TGCGCCAGCAGCTTGGAAGGGGGCGTCCACGGGCAGTACTTC. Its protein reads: CASSLEGGVHGQYF. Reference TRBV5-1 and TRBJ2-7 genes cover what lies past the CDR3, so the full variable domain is KAGVTQTPRYLIKTRGQQVTLSCSPISGHRSVSWYQQTPGQGLQFLFEYFSETQRNKGNFPGRFSGRQFSNSRSEMNVSTLELGDSALYLCASSLEGGVHGQYFGPGTRLTVT.